This T cell receptor beta chain was identified in a study of shared clonotypes between healthy human individuals (dated by TCRdb to 2018 to 2021). With regard to the full study: The cohort comprised two women and a few men aged 18 to 49 years. Libraries were prepared and TCR repertoires were sequenced by different laboratories using diverse techniques, in order to increase sequencing depth and limit assay-specific biases. To estimate repertoire size and how much clonotypes are shared between individuals, the study performed deep sequencing of blood TCR repertoires from 4 to 6 healthy adults. For each donor, CD4 naive and CD4 memory were each given three plates, CD8 naive was given two plates, and CD8 memory was given one plate. Per donor, leukapheresis produced somewhere between about 0.9 and 9 billion PBMCs. Study-wide conclusions, independent of this receptor: About 5% of naive CD4, approximately 3.7% of naive CD8, approximately 2% of memory CD4, and 0.4% of memory CD8 clonotypes were shared across several donors. Larger estimated clonotype richness was generally found for naive subsets than for memory subsets. Only blood was sampled, and tissue TCR repertoires likely differ from those in blood. Incomplete sequencing was indicated by rarefaction of sorted-subset datasets, despite the large sequencing depth. Compared with non-shared clonotypes, clonotypes shared by all four sorted-subset donors had higher generation probabilities. The small number of donors limited the genetic and exposure-history diversity represented. Pairwise subsampling led to the expectation that sequencing depth would affect the degree of clonotype sharing among donors.

About this clone: Its antigen remains undetermined. No base quality values were provided; no much bigger clone lies one nucleotide off.

Taken from cysteine to phenylalanine, the CDR3 has 13 residues. The DNA shown is the 39-base CDR3, in frame from base 1. Trimming costs V 4 bases and J 2 bases, and their ends lie 10 bases apart. From a lookup of the germline V gene (reference sequence), CDR1 and CDR2 are GTSNPN and SVGIG. Donors were healthy HIV-negative adults with no recently reported acute infections or vaccinations. All donors were Caucasian adults living in Nashville, Tennessee, USA. Magnetic negative selection was used to enrich CD4+ T cells, after which naive cells were positively selected on CD45RA and the negative fraction became the memory subset. Blood was obtained by leukapheresis, after which PBMCs were separated by Ficoll-Histopaque density gradient centrifugation and cryopreserved in liquid nitrogen vapor phase. Analytical flow cytometry was used to check the purity and quantity of every magnetically sorted T cell population. Each sorted fraction had its genomic DNA isolated and then quantified by UV absorbance on a Nanodrop 2000c.

Using the deep immunoSEQ assay, multiplex PCR amplified TCR CDR3 regions from genomic DNA. Extracted genomic DNA from each cell subset was distributed evenly across all wells of several immunoSEQ 96-well plates, and each plate was treated as a replicate. For sorted subsets, about 0.2 ug genomic DNA, equal to 30,000 to 35,000 T cell genomes, was loaded into each replicate PCR. Purified libraries were quantified with a Qubit 3.0 fluorometer, sized on a Bioanalyzer 2100, and re-quantified with the KAPA Library Quantification kit. Every immunoSEQ 96-well plate was sequenced on a dedicated single-read 150-cycle Illumina NextSeq 550 flow cell. As for how the authors treated the data: Because only junctional sequences without quality scores were contained in the immunoSEQ output, filtering matching that applied to full-length reads could not be performed. To assign V/J genes and CDR3, sequences were annotated against IMGT germline references using PyIR, a Python wrapper for IgBLAST v1.9. Any read was removed if the V/J assignment was weak (E-value above 1e-6), the CDR3 was missing, or the read contained stop codons, out-of-frame junctions, or ambiguous translated residues. A V3J clonotype was defined by an identical inferred V gene, J gene, and CDR3 amino acid sequence. The percentage overlap between two repertoires was calculated by dividing the number of shared unique clonotypes by the size of the smaller repertoire. RTK rarefaction, the Chao1 estimator, and Recon v2.1 estimates of unobserved clonotypes were used to assess repertoire richness. OLGA was used to compute generation probabilities for all TCRbeta clonotypes that the gDNA method yielded from a few donors. This is the immuneACCESS table as TCRdb keeps it, with only in-frame sequences that have V and J called. A part of the clones is gone; compared with another copy, unresolved V genes explain less than half, and the rest is unexplained. Clonal size and the V and J genes are those of that table, whereas D and trimming came from the DNA. For this sample there are some 1,100,000 clones; 75% to 85% appear just once. The ten largest make up more than 0.5% of the sample.

The sequenced sample consisted of memory CD4+ T cells from PBMCs. The label giving this sample's cell subset or site can be read as: CD45RA-negative fraction. This TCR derives from a man aged 18 to 35 in good health. Some clones in this sample may be carry-over from other donors' samples. The rearranged chain carries TRBV30 and TRBJ2-3, with the D gene call left open. The CDR3 region: CAWIVKNTDTQYF. The nucleotide sequence reads TGTGCCTGGATTGTCAAAAACACAGATACGCAGTATTTT. Reference TRBV30 and TRBJ2-3 proteins supply the regions before and after the CDR3; the full variable domain is: SQTIHQWPATLVQPVGSPLSLECTVEGTSNPNLYWYRQAAGRGLQLLFYSVGIGQISSEVPQNLSASRPQDRQFILSSKKLLLSDSGFYLCAWIVKNTDTQYFGPGTRLTVL.